The 27 T cell receptor beta chains in this list originate from one sample, sequenced in a study of spatial heterogeneity in lung cancer. Overall study results and limits: Expanded alpha and beta TCR counts within tumors tracked tumor mutation counts.

These receptors' targets are unknown. TCRdb re-derived calls from the 5' RACE reads in MiXCR, one entry per CDR3 protein. Among about 16,000 distinct CDR3 sequences listed, around 7.8% were seen once. Time point given: sample taken at primary tumor resection. This material consisted of lung tumor tissue, taken at surgery. Receptors originate from a male donor with early-stage non-small cell lung cancer.

This clonotype was observed a few times. V usage is TRBV20-1 and J usage is TRBJ2-2; TRBD2 aligns across 7 bases. The CDR3 has 17 amino acids. V was clipped by 5 bases and J by 0 bases; unmatched bases: 12. Germline V gene sequence: CDR1 DFQATT, CDR2 SNEGSKA (reference sequence). In DNA, the CDR3 is TGCAGTGCTGACCGCGCCCTAGCGGACGCGAACACCGGGGAGCTGTTTTTT. As protein: CSADRALADANTGELFF.

The chain uses TRBV5-1 and TRBJ1-2, with D perhaps TRBD1 (5 bases). CDR3 length: 12 residues. The V and J ends lost 2 bases and 5 bases respectively, with 7 bases between them. Germline V CDR1 and CDR2: SGHRS, YFSETQ. The CDR3 coding sequence is TGCGCCAGCAGCTTAGAGGGGTATGGCTACACCTTC. Translated, it gives CASSLEGYGYTF.

The table lists this clonotype with many counts. The rearrangement uses TRBV10-3 and TRBJ1-5; TRBD1 matches 7 bases. V shed 0 bases and J 7 bases; nucleotides not matched to a gene: 6. In germline, CDR1 is ENHRY, CDR2 SYGVKD. The CDR3 spans 15 residues. CDR3 protein: CAISESSAGGQPQHF. DNA of the CDR3: TGTGCCATCAGTGAGTCGTCGGCAGGGGGACAGCCCCAGCATTTT.

V usage is TRBV2 and J usage is TRBJ2-5; unclear D gene. V was pared by 7 bases and J by 5 bases, with 8 bases between. The germline gives CDR1 SNHLY, CDR2 FYNNEI. This CDR3 has 11 amino acids. The CDR3 loop reads CASMYDETQYF. As DNA, the CDR3 is TGTGCCAGCATGTACGATGAGACCCAGTACTTC.

This clonotype was seen ten or more times. The chain uses TRBV20-1 and TRBJ1-2; unclear D gene. Per germline, CDR1 DFQATT and CDR2 SNEGSKA (reference sequence). The germline V and J ends were trimmed by 0 bases and 4 bases, with 9 bases remaining between them. CDR3 length: 13 amino acids. CDR3 sequence: CSARDRSVYGYTF. The CDR3 DNA sequence: TGCAGTGCTAGAGATCGGTCGGTCTATGGCTACACCTTC.

This clonotype turned up a few times. This chain links TRBV12-3 or TRBV12-4 with TRBJ1-5, with D perhaps TRBD1 (5 bases). Trimming removed 5 bases from V and 4 bases from J, with 12 bases in between. This CDR3 has 14 residues. CDR3 loop: CASSAAGGNQPQHF. In DNA, the CDR3 is TGTGCCAGCAGTGCCGCGGGGGGTAATCAGCCCCAGCATTTT.

As to this clonotype: A much larger clone lies one base from this, so it may be a read error. This rearrangement joins TRBV15 to TRBJ2-3; D possibly uses TRBD1 or TRBD2 (6 bases each). The CDR3 is 16 residues long. From germline, CDR1 is LNHNV and CDR2 YYDKDF (reference sequence). Here the CDR3 reads CTTSRGKGGLADTQYF. The CDR3, as DNA: TGTACCACCAGCAGAGGAAAAGGGGGGCTGGCAGATACGCAGTATTTT. Combining the CDR3 with reference TRBV15 and TRBJ2-3 gives the whole variable domain DAMVIQNPRYQVTQFGKPVTLSCSQTLNHNVMYWYQQKSSQAPKLLFHYYDKDFNNEADTPDNFQSRRPNTSFCFLDIRSPGLGDTAMYLCTTSRGKGGLADTQYFGPGTRLTVL.

This clonotype was counted at least ten times. The rearrangement links TRBV5-8 to TRBJ1-6; 8 bases agree with TRBD1. The CDR3 sequence is 16 residues long. Germline CDR1 SGHTS, CDR2 YDEGEE. V shed 4 bases and J 7 bases; nucleotides not matched to a gene: 10. The chain's CDR3 is CASSRGTGAVNSPLHF. CDR3 coding DNA: TGTGCCAGCAGCCGGGGGACAGGCGCTGTAAATTCACCCCTCCACTTT.

This clonotype was recorded many times. The chain joins TRBV7-2 to TRBJ2-1; 7 nucleotides match TRBD1. V was clipped by 4 bases and J by 8 bases; unmatched bases: 11. This CDR3 is built from 15 residues. From germline, CDR1 is SGHTA and CDR2 FQGNSA. The CDR3 is CASSSRGSFLDEQFF. CDR3 in DNA: TGTGCCAGCAGCTCCAGGGGGAGCTTCCTCGATGAGCAGTTCTTC. Combining the CDR3 with reference TRBV7-2 and TRBJ2-1 gives the whole variable domain GAGVSQSPSNKVTEKGKDVELRCDPISGHTALYWYRQSLGQGLEFLIYFQGNSAPDKSGLPSDRFSAERTGGSVSTLTIQRTQQEDSAVYLCASSSRGSFLDEQFFGPGTRLTVL.

This clonotype was detected a few times. J is TRBJ1-4 and V is TRBV7-2, with D uncertain. Deletions cut 3 bases from V and 7 bases from J, with 6 bases between. The CDR3 sequence is 12 residues long. The germline CDR1 and CDR2 sequences are SGHTA and FQGNSA. CDR3 residues: CASSLVAEKLFF. The CDR3 DNA is TGTGCCAGCAGCTTGGTGGCTGAAAAACTGTTTTTT. The whole variable domain, filled in from reference TRBV7-2 and TRBJ1-4, reads GAGVSQSPSNKVTEKGKDVELRCDPISGHTALYWYRQSLGQGLEFLIYFQGNSAPDKSGLPSDRFSAERTGGSVSTLTIQRTQQEDSAVYLCASSLVAEKLFFGSGTQLSVL.

Worth noting for this clonotype: A much larger clone lies a single base off, so this may be a read error. V gene TRBV2 combines with J gene TRBJ2-4; TRBD2 is a possible D gene (6 bases). The V gene's germline CDR1 is SNHLY and CDR2 FYNNEI. CDR3 length: 12 amino acids. V lost 4 bases and J 5 bases, leaving 6 bases between the germline ends. In nucleotides, the CDR3 is TGTGCCAGCAGTGGGAGGGAAAACATTCAGTACTTC. This gives the protein CASSGRENIQYF.

This clonotype appeared a few times. The genes are TRBV5-1 and TRBJ2-5, with 10 bases that match TRBD2. CDR3 size: 15 residues. J gave up 5 bases and V 4 bases, and 8 bases lay outside the gene matches. Germline CDR1 is SGHRS and CDR2 is YFSETQ. The CDR3 nucleotides read TGCGCCAGCAGCCTCCTAGCGGGAGTTGGGGAGACCCAGTACTTC. This encodes CASSLLAGVGETQYF.

This clonotype was counted ten times or more. The chain is built from TRBV9 and TRBJ1-1; D may be TRBD1 (6 bases). Germline CDR1 and CDR2: SGDLS and YYNGEE. Trimming took off 2 bases at V and 3 bases at J, with 11 bases between the two ends. The CDR3 contains 14 residues. In DNA form, the CDR3 reads TGTGCCAGCAGCGTGGACAGTAAGTACACTGAAGCTTTCTTT. Translation: CASSVDSKYTEAFF.

The chain carries TRBV28 and TRBJ2-5, with D perhaps matching TRBD2 (6 bases). The germline V and J ends were trimmed by 10 bases and 0 bases, with 15 bases remaining between them. Germline CDR1 reads MDHEN; CDR2 reads SYDVKM. CDR3 size: 14 residues. CDR3 protein: CATDNGGDQETQYF. DNA of the CDR3: TGTGCCACCGACAATGGAGGGGACCAAGAGACCCAGTACTTC.

This clonotype has ten or more counts. This chain connects TRBV19 to TRBJ1-4; tentatively, D is TRBD1 (6 bases). This CDR3 comprises 15 residues. With 6 bases removed from V and 5 bases from J, the gap between germline ends came to 16 bases. Germline V gives CDR1 LNHDA, CDR2 SQIVND (reference sequence). CDR3 residues: CASRRADSLNEKLFF. DNA of the CDR3: TGTGCCAGTAGGAGGGCGGACAGCCTAAATGAAAAACTGTTTTTT.

The chain uses TRBV6-1 and TRBJ2-6; TRBD1 is a possible D gene (5 bases). V dropped 5 bases and J dropped 0 bases, with 8 bases sitting between them. The germline V gene encodes CDR1 MNHNS and CDR2 SASEGT. The CDR3 sequence is 15 residues long. CDR3 bases: TGTGCCAGCAGTATCAGGGTCTCTGGGGCCAACGTCCTGACTTTC. It yields the protein CASSIRVSGANVLTF.

This clonotype was seen repeatedly, ten times or more. The chain joins TRBV27 to TRBJ1-6; a possible D gene is TRBD1 (6 bases). The CDR3 is 14 amino acids. Germline assignment: CDR1 MNHEY and CDR2 SMNVEV (reference sequence). The germline V and J ends were trimmed by 7 bases and 8 bases, with 15 bases remaining between them. The CDR3 nucleotides are TGTGCCAGCACCCTCGGGGGGGCGGATTCACCCCTCCACTTT. Protein sequence: CASTLGGADSPLHF.

The sample holds a few counts of this clonotype. The rearrangement uses TRBV20-1 and TRBJ1-2; no reliable D call. CDR1 DFQATT and CDR2 SNEGSKA come from the germline V gene (reference sequence). The V end was cut by 3 bases, the J end by 2 bases, with 7 bases between. This CDR3 contains 12 residues. CDR3 amino acids: CSARELNYGYTF. CDR3 nucleotide sequence: TGCAGTGCTAGGGAGTTAAACTATGGCTACACCTTC.

This clonotype was recorded at least ten times. The chain couples TRBV5-4 to TRBJ1-5, with D possibly TRBD1 on 5 matching bases. The CDR3 sequence is 16 residues long. Trimming took off 0 bases at V and 0 bases at J, with 10 bases between the two ends. Germline values: CDR1 SGHNT, CDR2 YYREEE (reference sequence). Here the CDR3 reads CASSLGGSDSNQPQHF. CDR3 nucleotides: TGTGCCAGCAGCTTGGGGGGGTCAGATAGCAATCAGCCCCAGCATTTT.

This chain connects TRBV12-3 or TRBV12-4 to TRBJ1-1; D is unclear. V lost 7 bases, J lost 5 bases, and 14 bases lay in between. The CDR3 is 13 amino acids. The CDR3 DNA follows: TGTGCCAGCAACGACCTAAGGGCGACTGAAGCTTTCTTT. Translating gives CASNDLRATEAFF.

This clonotype appeared many times. The chain is built from TRBV18 and TRBJ2-5; D is possibly TRBD1 or TRBD2 (5 bases each). The CDR3 is made up of 14 amino acids. Per germline, CDR1 KGHSH and CDR2 LQKENI. Trimming left V 3 bases short and J 3 bases short, with 11 bases between. The CDR3 here is CASSPYVGEETQYF. Here the CDR3 DNA reads TGTGCCAGCTCACCGTACGTGGGGGAAGAGACCCAGTACTTC.

The rearrangement links TRBV27 to TRBJ2-3, with TRBD1 identical over 10 bases. Germline CDR1 reads MNHEY; CDR2 reads SMNVEV (reference sequence). The CDR3 has 15 amino acids. Trimming removed 4 bases from V and 5 bases from J; junction bases left unmatched: 6. The DNA for the CDR3 is TGTGCCAGCAGTTATCGGGACAGGGGACAAGATACGCAGTATTTT. Amino acid sequence: CASSYRDRGQDTQYF.

The chain couples TRBV2 to TRBJ2-7; D is perhaps TRBD2 (5 bases). Trimming pared 7 bases from V and 2 bases from J, leaving 21 bases between. Germline V gene sequence: CDR1 SNHLY, CDR2 FYNNEI. This CDR3 spans 16 amino acids. CDR3 sequence reads: CASIRFRLRAPYEQYF. The DNA of the CDR3 is TGTGCCAGCATTAGATTCCGGCTGAGGGCCCCCTACGAGCAGTACTTC.

This clonotype was counted only a few times. The CDR3 protein is CASSLLSNAAMNTEAFF. Written as DNA, the CDR3 is TGTGCCAGCAGTTTACTATCCAACGCTGCTATGAACACTGAAGCTTTCTTT. The chain couples TRBV6-6 to TRBJ1-1; D gene ambiguous. V lost 4 bases and J lost 0, with 18 bases in between. This CDR3 is 17 amino acids long. The germline V gene has CDR1 MNHNY and CDR2 SVGAGI (reference sequence).

This clonotype has ten or more counts. The V gene is TRBV7-8, the J gene TRBJ2-1, with TRBD1 identical over 8 bases. Germline CDR1 and CDR2: SGHVS and FQNEAQ. This CDR3 contains 14 residues. After removal of 7 bases from V and 8 bases from J, the junction contained 10 bases not matched to a gene. The DNA for the CDR3 is TGTGCCAGCAACCTACAGGGGGGTTTCGATGAGCAGTTCTTC. It is translated as CASNLQGGFDEQFF.

This sequence joins TRBV18 and TRBJ2-1; the match to TRBD1 covers 8 bases. The CDR3 covers 17 residues. After removal of 2 bases from V and 5 bases from J, the junction contained 11 bases not matched to a gene. CDR1 is KGHSH, CDR2 LQKENI, per germline. CDR3 residues: CASSPKGVGDRNNEQFF. CDR3 nucleotides: TGTGCCAGCTCACCAAAGGGTGTTGGGGACAGGAACAATGAGCAGTTCTTC.

This chain uses TRBV2 with TRBJ2-3; D is tentatively TRBD1 or TRBD2 (5 bases each). The CDR3 loop spans 13 amino acids. The V gene lost 5 bases and the J gene lost 6 bases, with 12 bases spanning the gap. Germline CDR1 SNHLY, CDR2 FYNNEI. This chain's CDR3 is CASSPGLRDTQYF. The CDR3 nucleotides read TGTGCCAGCAGTCCGGGGCTCAGGGATACGCAGTATTTT.